These T cell receptor beta chains were read from a single sample in a study of OX40 agonist ivuxolimab in advanced cancers. Sequencing was performed with immunoSEQ multiplex PCR; in TCRdb, only in-frame clones are kept and a portion is missing. Altogether under 80,000 clones are present, over 75% being singletons, with the ten largest covering 3.5% to 5%. The sequencing here drew on CD4+ or CD8+ T cells sorted from blood, taken in a trial of the OX40 agonist ivuxolimab. These receptors were collected from an adult with an advanced solid tumor such as melanoma, head and neck, liver or kidney cancer. CDR3s include the opening cysteine and the closing phenylalanine or tryptophan. Each record gives: J gene, D gene, clone size, V gene, CDR3 DNA, CDR3 protein. A D gene is named only where the DNA matches it firmly. Where a row states a size, it is once, few, many or the class of an expanded clone; other rows omit it.

J gene: TRBJ1-1
D gene: -
clone size: -
V gene: TRBV6-1
CDR3 DNA: TGTGCCAGCACCCTCAGACAGTACGCTGAAGCTTTCTTT
CDR3 protein: CASTLRQYAEAFF

J gene: TRBJ1-4
D gene: -
clone size: -
V gene: TRBV25-1
CDR3 DNA: TGTGCCAGCAGTAACCAAGGGAGGCGGGAAAAACTGTTTTTT
CDR3 protein: CASSNQGRREKLFF

J gene: TRBJ2-7
D gene: TRBD1
clone size: -
V gene: TRBV18
CDR3 DNA: TGTGCCAGCTCAACCCTAGGGACAGGGGGCGGCGAGCAGTACTTC
CDR3 protein: CASSTLGTGGGEQYF

J gene: TRBJ2-3
D gene: -
clone size: -
V gene: TRBV30
CDR3 DNA: TGTGCCTGGAGTGTACAATATGGGATAGATACGCAGTATTTT
CDR3 protein: CAWSVQYGIDTQYF

J gene: TRBJ1-6
D gene: -
clone size: -
V gene: TRBV4-1
CDR3 DNA: TGCGCCAGCAGCCAAGATCTGGATTCACCCCTCCACTTT
CDR3 protein: CASSQDLDSPLHF

J gene: TRBJ2-1
D gene: -
clone size: -
V gene: TRBV28
CDR3 DNA: TGTGCCAGCAGTTTACTGGAGTCCTCGAACAATGAGCAGTTCTTC
CDR3 protein: CASSLLESSNNEQFF

J gene: TRBJ2-1
D gene: -
clone size: -
V gene: TRBV29-1
CDR3 DNA: TGCAGCGGCGGACGACAGATCAATGAGCAGTTCTTC
CDR3 protein: CSGGRQINEQFF

J gene: TRBJ1-1
D gene: TRBD1
clone size: -
V gene: TRBV6-1
CDR3 DNA: TGTGCCAGCAGTGTATGGGACAGCTTGGGTGAAGCTTTCTTT
CDR3 protein: CASSVWDSLGEAFF

J gene: TRBJ1-1
D gene: -
clone size: -
V gene: TRBV7-9
CDR3 DNA: TGTGCCAGCAGCACCGCCGGGGGGAAGGGGGCTGAAGCTTTCTTT
CDR3 protein: CASSTAGGKGAEAFF

J gene: TRBJ2-1
D gene: -
clone size: once
V gene: TRBV6-6
CDR3 DNA: TGTGCCAGCAGTTACCCAGGACTAATTAATGAGCAGTTCTTC
CDR3 protein: CASSYPGLINEQFF

J gene: TRBJ2-1
D gene: TRBD1
clone size: -
V gene: TRBV10-1
CDR3 DNA: TGCGCCACCCAGGGGGACAGGGGGGCCCTCTTC
CDR3 protein: CATQGDRGALF

J gene: TRBJ2-1
D gene: TRBD1
clone size: -
V gene: TRBV5-1
CDR3 DNA: TGCGCCAGCAGCTTGGAGGGACAGGGCAATGAGCAGTTCTTC
CDR3 protein: CASSLEGQGNEQFF

J gene: TRBJ1-1
D gene: TRBD1
clone size: -
V gene: TRBV10-3
CDR3 DNA: TGTGCCATCAGCGGACAGGTACAGATGAACACTGAAGCTTTCTTT
CDR3 protein: CAISGQVQMNTEAFF

J gene: TRBJ2-3
D gene: TRBD2
clone size: -
V gene: TRBV27
CDR3 DNA: TGTGCCAGCTGGACTAGCGGTGCCCCCCAGCCCCAGTATTTT
CDR3 protein: CASWTSGAPQPQYF

J gene: TRBJ2-7
D gene: TRBD1
clone size: -
V gene: TRBV19
CDR3 DNA: TGTGCCAGTACGACCAGGGACAGACCCTACGAGCAGTACTTC
CDR3 protein: CASTTRDRPYEQYF

J gene: TRBJ1-3
D gene: -
clone size: -
V gene: TRBV7-2
CDR3 DNA: TGTGCCAGCAGCCCGGGTTTTTCTGGGGACACCATATATTTT
CDR3 protein: CASSPGFSGDTIYF

J gene: TRBJ1-1
D gene: -
clone size: once
V gene: TRBV6-1
CDR3 DNA: TGTGCCAGCAGTCCCCCTGGGGGGATGAACACTGAAGCTTTCTTT
CDR3 protein: CASSPPGGMNTEAFF

J gene: TRBJ1-5
D gene: TRBD1
clone size: -
V gene: TRBV9
CDR3 DNA: TGTGCCAGCAGCCAAGGACAGGCCGATCAGCCCCAGCATTTT
CDR3 protein: CASSQGQADQPQHF

J gene: TRBJ2-7
D gene: TRBD2
clone size: -
V gene: TRBV29-1
CDR3 DNA: TGCAGCGCGACGGGACTAGCGGTCTACGAGCAGTACTTC
CDR3 protein: CSATGLAVYEQYF

J gene: TRBJ2-7
D gene: TRBD2
clone size: -
V gene: TRBV18
CDR3 DNA: TGTGCCAGCTCACCAACGCGGACTAGCGACTCCTACGAGCAGTACTTC
CDR3 protein: CASSPTRTSDSYEQYF

J gene: TRBJ2-5
D gene: TRBD2
clone size: -
V gene: TRBV4-1
CDR3 DNA: TGCGCCAGCAGCCAAGGGACTAGCGGACAGAAGACCCAGTACTTC
CDR3 protein: CASSQGTSGQKTQYF

J gene: TRBJ2-7
D gene: -
clone size: -
V gene: TRBV7-2
CDR3 DNA: TGTGCCAGCACCCCCCACGCGGCGTCCTACGAGCAGTACTTC
CDR3 protein: CASTPHAASYEQYF

J gene: TRBJ1-6
D gene: TRBD1
clone size: once
V gene: TRBV19
CDR3 DNA: TGTGCCAGTAGGGAAACAGGGGGCGATAATTCACCCCTCCACTTT
CDR3 protein: CASRETGGDNSPLHF

J gene: TRBJ2-3
D gene: -
clone size: -
V gene: TRBV4-2
CDR3 DNA: TGTGCCAGCAGCCCCCCCCCGGGGTCCGGCACAGATACGCAGTATTTT
CDR3 protein: CASSPPPGSGTDTQYF

J gene: TRBJ1-5
D gene: -
clone size: once
V gene: TRBV10-3
CDR3 DNA: TGTGCCATCAGTGAAGTCAATCAGCCCCAGCATTTT
CDR3 protein: CAISEVNQPQHF

J gene: TRBJ1-1
D gene: -
clone size: -
V gene: TRBV18
CDR3 DNA: TGTGCCAGCTCATCTCCGGGGGACATGAACACTGAAGCTTTCTTT
CDR3 protein: CASSSPGDMNTEAFF

J gene: TRBJ2-7
D gene: -
clone size: -
V gene: TRBV6-1
CDR3 DNA: TGTGCCAGCAGACGGGACTTCTACGAGCAGTACTTC
CDR3 protein: CASRRDFYEQYF

J gene: TRBJ2-5
D gene: TRBD1
clone size: -
V gene: TRBV7-7
CDR3 DNA: TGTGCTAGCAGCGACAGGGGGCAGACCCAGTACTTC
CDR3 protein: CASSDRGQTQYF